This is a list of T cell receptor beta chains from one sample in a study of lymphopenia after photon versus proton radiotherapy. Repertoires were generated with immunoSEQ multiplex PCR, while TCRdb's copy carries only in-frame clones and drops some. This sample has around 29,000 clones, with 84% found just once. The sequencing here drew on peripheral blood, taken from a patient treated with proton-based radiotherapy. Receptor source: a woman in her 70s with pancreatic cancer. Both conserved end residues are part of each CDR3. D genes are given only for firm matches. Expanded clones are given a class, and other clones once, few, many or no size at all.

d_call j_call v_call clone_size cdr3_nt cdr3_aa
NA TRBJ2-2 TRBV5-8 NA TGTGCCAGCAGCTTGGCTTTAAACACCGGGGAGCTGTTTTTT CASSLALNTGELFF
TRBD2 TRBJ2-1 TRBV13 NA TGTGCCAGCAGCTCCGGGACTAGCGGGATCTCCTACAATGAGCAGTTCTTC CASSSGTSGISYNEQFF
NA TRBJ1-2 TRBV5-4 NA TGTGCCAGCAGCTTCAGGGGTGTTGGTGGCTACACCTTC CASSFRGVGGYTF
NA TRBJ1-1 TRBV28 NA TGTGCCAGCGCCGGTGGGACTGAAGCTTTCTTT CASAGGTEAFF
TRBD2 TRBJ2-5 TRBV7-3 NA TGTGCCAGCAGCCAGCTCGCGGGAGTAGAGACCCAGTACTTC CASSQLAGVETQYF
NA TRBJ2-5 TRBV28 NA TGTGCCAGCAGTATCCCCGGAGGGGGGGAGACCCAGTACTTC CASSIPGGGETQYF
TRBD1 TRBJ2-5 TRBV5-1 NA TGCGCCAGCAGCGGCACAGGGGGCTTTAAGACCCAGTACTTC CASSGTGGFKTQYF
NA TRBJ1-2 TRBV21-1 NA TGTGCCAGCACCTGCGGACAGGACTACACCTTC CASTCGQDYTF
NA TRBJ1-6 TRBV7-2 NA TGTGCCAGCAGCCCTGAAGTTACCTATAATTCACCCCTCCACTTT CASSPEVTYNSPLHF
TRBD1 TRBJ2-1 TRBV5-6 NA TGTGCCAGCAGCTTGCCCCAGGGACAGACGCTTGAGCAGTTCTTC CASSLPQGQTLEQFF
NA TRBJ1-6 TRBV7-8 NA TGTGCCAGCAGCGGCCGCGGGGACTCCTATAATTCACCCCTCCACTTT CASSGRGDSYNSPLHF
NA TRBJ2-3 TRBV2 once TGTGCCAGCAGTGGGCAGGGGACCCCAGATACGCAGTATTTT CASSGQGTPDTQYF
TRBD1 TRBJ1-6 TRBV28 once TGTGCCAGCAAAGCAGTAGGGGGGACAGGATTTGCAAATTCACCCCTCCACTTT CASKAVGGTGFANSPLHF
TRBD1 TRBJ1-1 TRBV29-1 NA TGCACAGGGGAGGGGGCTAGCGGCACTGAAGCTTTCTTT CTGEGASGTEAFF
NA TRBJ2-7 TRBV19 NA TGTGCCAGTAGTATATCCTTCATGGGCCCCGCGTCCTACGAGCAGTACTTC CASSISFMGPASYEQYF
TRBD1 TRBJ2-5 TRBV7-9 once TGTGCCAGCAGCAGGGACAGGGGGCGAGAGACCCAGTACTTC CASSRDRGRETQYF
NA TRBJ2-7 TRBV6-6 NA TGTGCCAGCAGCCAGGGACTGATTGCCGTGGCCTACGAGCAGTACTTC CASSQGLIAVAYEQYF
NA TRBJ2-2 TRBV4-3 once TGCGCCAGCAGCCAAGATGGTGGGGGCACCGGGGAGCTGTTTTTT CASSQDGGGTGELFF
NA TRBJ1-1 TRBV4-2 NA TGTGCCAGCAGCCCGAGACAGGCTGAGAACACTGAAGCTTTCTTT CASSPRQAENTEAFF
TRBD2 TRBJ2-2 TRBV2 NA TGTGTCAGCAGGGGTAGCGGGAGCCCCGGGGAGCTGTTTTTT CVSRGSGSPGELFF
TRBD2 TRBJ2-1 TRBV6-6 NA TGTGCCAGCAATAGAAAACTAGCGGGGGACTTCAATGAGCAGTTCTTC CASNRKLAGDFNEQFF
NA TRBJ1-5 TRBV25-1 NA TGTGCCAGCAGTGAGGGTAACGCTCAGCCCCAGCATTTT CASSEGNAQPQHF
NA TRBJ1-4 TRBV5-1 NA TGCGCCAGCAGCTTACAGGGCCCCACCAATGAAAAACTGTTTTTT CASSLQGPTNEKLFF
NA TRBJ2-7 TRBV27 NA TGTGCCAGCAGTCCTAAGACAGGATCCTACGAGCAGTACTTC CASSPKTGSYEQYF
NA TRBJ2-5 TRBV28 NA TGTGCCAGCAGACCTCAGGGGATGCGAGAGACCCAGTACTTC CASRPQGMRETQYF
NA TRBJ2-1 TRBV4-3 NA TGCGCCAGCAGCCGAGAAGCCGGTGGTGGTGAGCAGTTCTTC CASSREAGGGEQFF
NA TRBJ1-1 TRBV20-1 NA TGCAGTGCACAAAAGGACACTGAAGCTTTCTTT CSAQKDTEAFF
NA TRBJ2-7 TRBV28 once TGTGCCAGCAGATTCCCCTACGGGAGTTTGGAGAGTAACTACGAGCAGTACTTC CASRFPYGSLESNYEQYF
TRBD2 TRBJ2-1 TRBV6-1 NA TGTGCCAGCCGGACTAGCGGGACCAATGAGCAGTTCTTC CASRTSGTNEQFF
NA TRBJ1-5 TRBV6-5 NA TGTGCCAGCAGTTATTTAGGGAGTAATCAGCCCCAGCATTTT CASSYLGSNQPQHF
NA TRBJ1-4 TRBV7-2 NA TGTGCCAGCAGTAAACCCGGTGAAAAACTGTTTTTT CASSKPGEKLFF
NA TRBJ2-1 TRBV9 NA TGTGCCAGCAGCGTGAAGGCTAGGTACAATGAGCAGTTCTTC CASSVKARYNEQFF
NA TRBJ1-4 TRBV7-9 NA TGTGCCAGCAGCTACGGACAGAAAGAAAAACTGTTTTTT CASSYGQKEKLFF
TRBD1 TRBJ2-3 TRBV7-2 NA TGTGCCAGCAGCACAAACAGGGGCCTCACAGATACGCAGTATTTT CASSTNRGLTDTQYF
NA TRBJ2-7 TRBV10-1 NA TGCGCCAGCAGTGAGTTGATGGGGCTTTACGAGCAGTACTTC CASSELMGLYEQYF
NA TRBJ2-1 TRBV30 few TGTGCCTGGAGTTTCGGGCCGTACAATGAGCAGTTCTTC CAWSFGPYNEQFF
TRBD2 TRBJ2-7 TRBV27 NA TGTGCCAGCAGCCTTAGCGGGAGCCCCTACGAGCAGTACTTC CASSLSGSPYEQYF
TRBD1 TRBJ2-3 TRBV30 NA TGTGCCTATCCCGGGACAGGGAACACAGATACGCAGTATTTT CAYPGTGNTDTQYF
NA TRBJ1-2 TRBV7-2 NA TGTGCCAGCAGCTTAGGGGTAGGGCAGGAAGGCTACACCTTC CASSLGVGQEGYTF
NA TRBJ2-7 TRBV28 NA TGTGCCAGCAGTTTAGGCAGAACCTACGAGCAGTACTTC CASSLGRTYEQYF
TRBD2 TRBJ2-1 TRBV4-2 once TGTGCCAGCAGCCAAGCAAGGGGGACTAGCGGGACCAATGAGCAGTTCTTC CASSQARGTSGTNEQFF
TRBD1 TRBJ2-7 TRBV19 NA TGTGCCAGTCAGGACAGGTTTAAACCTCTCTCCTACGAGCAGTACTTC CASQDRFKPLSYEQYF
NA TRBJ2-1 TRBV7-6 NA TGTGCCAGCAGCCCCGGTCGACAGATCAATGAGCAGTTCTTC CASSPGRQINEQFF
TRBD1 TRBJ2-1 TRBV28 NA TGTGCCAGCAGCCCACCGGGACAGCGAATTAATGAGCAGTTCTTC CASSPPGQRINEQFF
TRBD2 TRBJ2-2 TRBV6-1 NA TGTGCCAGCAGTGAATTGAGACTAGCATCCACCGGGGAGCTGTTTTTT CASSELRLASTGELFF
NA TRBJ1-5 TRBV30 once TGTGCCTGGAGTGTATCAGGGGGCAATCAGCCCCAGCATTTT CAWSVSGGNQPQHF
TRBD1 TRBJ2-5 TRBV9 NA TGTGCCAGCAGCATAACAGGGGGTAGTGACCAGTACTTC CASSITGGSDQYF
NA TRBJ2-7 TRBV7-2 NA TGTGCCAGCAGCTTAAGTGGGACTGAGACCTACGAGCAGTACTTC CASSLSGTETYEQYF
NA TRBJ1-2 TRBV6-5 NA TGTGCCAGCAGTTACGACCACGCAGATCTTGGCTACACCTTC CASSYDHADLGYTF
NA TRBJ2-7 TRBV27 NA TGTGCCAGCAGTTTTCCGGGTGGCGAGCAGTACTTC CASSFPGGEQYF
NA TRBJ2-7 TRBV4-3 NA TGCGCCAGCAGCCAAGAGGGAGGGGGCGCCGCCTACGAGCAGTACTTC CASSQEGGGAAYEQYF
TRBD2 TRBJ2-7 TRBV11-2 NA TGTGCCAGCAGCCGAAGACTAGCGGGGACCTACGAGCAGTACTTC CASSRRLAGTYEQYF
NA TRBJ1-1 TRBV5-5 few TGTGCCAGCAGCTCCCTTTCAGGGAACACTGAAGCTTTCTTT CASSSLSGNTEAFF